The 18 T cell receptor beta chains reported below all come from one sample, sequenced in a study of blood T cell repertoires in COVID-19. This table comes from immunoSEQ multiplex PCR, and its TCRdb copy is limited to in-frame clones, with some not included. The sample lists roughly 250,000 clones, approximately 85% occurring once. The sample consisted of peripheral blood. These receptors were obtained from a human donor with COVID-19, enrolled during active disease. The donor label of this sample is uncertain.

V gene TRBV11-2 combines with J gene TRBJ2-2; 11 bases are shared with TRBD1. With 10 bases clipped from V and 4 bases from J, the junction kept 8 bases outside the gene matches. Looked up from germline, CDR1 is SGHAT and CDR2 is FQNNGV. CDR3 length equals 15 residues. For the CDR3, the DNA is TGTGCCAACAGAGCCGGGACAGGGGGCACCGGGGAGCTGTTTTTT. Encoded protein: CANRAGTGGTGELFF. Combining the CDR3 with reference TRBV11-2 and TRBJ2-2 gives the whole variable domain EAGVAQSPRYKIIEKRQSVAFWCNPISGHATLYWYQQILGQGPKLLIQFQNNGVVDDSQLPKDRFSAERLKGVDSTLKIQPAKLEDSAVYLCANRAGTGGTGELFFGEGSRLTVL.

In DNA, the CDR3 is TGTGCCAGCGTTCTTTCCTCAACTAATGAAAAACTGTTTTTT. Translating gives CASVLSSTNEKLFF. The chain recombines TRBV28 with TRBJ1-4; no clear D gene. V was clipped by 8 bases and J by 0 bases, with 10 bases between them. CDR1 is MDHEN, CDR2 SYDVKM, per germline. The CDR3 length is 14 residues.

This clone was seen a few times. The CDR3 loop reads CASSAARRGEKLFF. The DNA for the CDR3 is TGTGCCAGCAGCGCCGCCCGGAGGGGTGAAAAACTGTTTTTT. V gene TRBV7-9 combines with J gene TRBJ1-4, with D perhaps TRBD1 (5 bases). In germline, CDR1 is SEHNR, CDR2 FQNEAQ (reference sequence). The V end was cut by 5 bases, the J end by 7 bases, with 14 bases between. CDR3 length equals 14 residues.

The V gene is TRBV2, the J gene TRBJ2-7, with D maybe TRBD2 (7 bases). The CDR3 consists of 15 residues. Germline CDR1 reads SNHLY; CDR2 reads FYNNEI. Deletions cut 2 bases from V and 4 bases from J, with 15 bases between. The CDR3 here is CASSEWAGEGYEQYF. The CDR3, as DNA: TGTGCCAGCAGTGAATGGGCAGGGGAGGGATACGAGCAGTACTTC.

The CDR3 DNA is TGCAGCCTCGGACTAGCGGAGAACTCCTACAATGAGCAGTTCTTC. Translated: CSLGLAENSYNEQFF. The chain links TRBV29-1 to TRBJ2-1; 10 bases match TRBD2. The CDR3 is 15 residues long. Per germline, CDR1 SQVTM and CDR2 ANQGSEA. Losses at the gene ends were 8 bases for V and 0 bases for J; bases not matched to a gene: 7.

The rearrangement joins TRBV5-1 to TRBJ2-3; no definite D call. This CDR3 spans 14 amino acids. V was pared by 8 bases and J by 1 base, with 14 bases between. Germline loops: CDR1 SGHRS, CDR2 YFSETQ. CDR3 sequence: CASKPTSGTDTQYF. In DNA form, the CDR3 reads TGCGCCAGTAAACCGACTTCAGGCACAGATACGCAGTATTTT.

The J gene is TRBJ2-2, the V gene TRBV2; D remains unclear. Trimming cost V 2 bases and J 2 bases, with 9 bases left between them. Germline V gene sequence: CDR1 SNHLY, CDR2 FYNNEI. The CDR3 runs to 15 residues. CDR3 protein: CASSEWRSNTGELFF. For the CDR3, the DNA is TGTGCCAGCAGTGAATGGCGGAGTAACACCGGGGAGCTGTTTTTT.

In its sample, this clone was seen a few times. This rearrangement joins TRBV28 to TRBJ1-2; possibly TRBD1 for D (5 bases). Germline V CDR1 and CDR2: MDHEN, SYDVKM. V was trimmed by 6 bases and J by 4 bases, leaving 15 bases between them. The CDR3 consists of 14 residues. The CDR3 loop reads CASRPPRQSYGYTF. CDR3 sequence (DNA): TGTGCCAGCAGGCCTCCCCGACAGAGCTATGGCTACACCTTC.

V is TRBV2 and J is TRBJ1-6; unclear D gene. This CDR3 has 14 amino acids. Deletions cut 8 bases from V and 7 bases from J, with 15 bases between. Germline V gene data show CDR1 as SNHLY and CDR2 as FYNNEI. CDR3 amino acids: CASRGVGVNSPLHF. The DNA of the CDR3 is TGTGCCAGCCGCGGGGTGGGCGTGAATTCACCCCTCCACTTT.

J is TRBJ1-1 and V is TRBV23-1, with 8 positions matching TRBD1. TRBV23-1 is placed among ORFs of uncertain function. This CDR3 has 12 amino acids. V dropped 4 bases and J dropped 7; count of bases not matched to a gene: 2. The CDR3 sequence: CASSPGGSEAFF. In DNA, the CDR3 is TGCGCCAGCAGTCCAGGGGGCAGTGAAGCTTTCTTT.

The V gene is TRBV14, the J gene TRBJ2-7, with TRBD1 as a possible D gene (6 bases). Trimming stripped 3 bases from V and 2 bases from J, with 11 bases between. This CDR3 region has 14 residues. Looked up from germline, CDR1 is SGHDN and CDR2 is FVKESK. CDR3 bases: TGTGCCAGCAGCCAGACCAGGGGAGCCTACGAGCAGTACTTC. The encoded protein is CASSQTRGAYEQYF.

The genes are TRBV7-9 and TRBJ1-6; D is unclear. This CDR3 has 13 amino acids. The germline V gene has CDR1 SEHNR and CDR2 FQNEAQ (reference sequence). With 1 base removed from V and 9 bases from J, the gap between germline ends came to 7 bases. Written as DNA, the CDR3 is TGTGCCAGCAGCTTAGATGCGGTTTCACCCCTCCACTTT. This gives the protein CASSLDAVSPLHF.

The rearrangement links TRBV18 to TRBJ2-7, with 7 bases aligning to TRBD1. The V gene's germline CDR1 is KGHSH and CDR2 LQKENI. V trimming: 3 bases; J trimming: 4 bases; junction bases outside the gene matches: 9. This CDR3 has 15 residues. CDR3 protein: CASSPTTGAPYEQYF. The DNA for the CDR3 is TGTGCCAGCTCACCCACTACAGGGGCGCCATACGAGCAGTACTTC.

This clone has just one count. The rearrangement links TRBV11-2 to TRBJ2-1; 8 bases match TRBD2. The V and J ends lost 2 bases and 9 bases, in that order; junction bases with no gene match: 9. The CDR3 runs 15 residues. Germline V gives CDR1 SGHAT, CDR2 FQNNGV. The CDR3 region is CASSLSLAEGGEQFF. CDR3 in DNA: TGTGCCAGCAGCTTATCACTAGCGGAGGGAGGTGAGCAGTTCTTC.

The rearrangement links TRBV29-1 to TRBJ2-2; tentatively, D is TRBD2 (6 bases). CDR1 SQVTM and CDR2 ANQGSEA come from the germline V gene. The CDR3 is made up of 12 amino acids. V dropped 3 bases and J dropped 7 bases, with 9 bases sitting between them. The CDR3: CSVEEGHGELFF. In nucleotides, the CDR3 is TGCAGCGTTGAGGAGGGGCACGGGGAGCTGTTTTTT.

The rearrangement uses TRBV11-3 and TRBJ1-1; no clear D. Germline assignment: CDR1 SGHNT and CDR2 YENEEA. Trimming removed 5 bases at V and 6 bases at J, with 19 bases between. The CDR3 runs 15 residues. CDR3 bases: TGTGCCAGCAGCCCCGATGGAGGAGCGCAAGCTGAAGCTTTCTTT. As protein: CASSPDGGAQAEAFF.

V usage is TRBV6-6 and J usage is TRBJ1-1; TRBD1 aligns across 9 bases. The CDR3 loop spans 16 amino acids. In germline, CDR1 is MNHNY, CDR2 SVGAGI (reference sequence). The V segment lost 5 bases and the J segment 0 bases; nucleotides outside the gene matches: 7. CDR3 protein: CASSNHRDRVNTEAFF. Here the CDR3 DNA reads TGTGCCAGCAGTAACCACCGGGACAGGGTGAACACTGAAGCTTTCTTT.

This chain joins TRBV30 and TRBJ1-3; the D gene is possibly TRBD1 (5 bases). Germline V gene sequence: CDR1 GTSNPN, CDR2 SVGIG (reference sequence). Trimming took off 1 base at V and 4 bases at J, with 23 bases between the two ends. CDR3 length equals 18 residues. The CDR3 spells CAWSAQPLRGLKGNTIYF. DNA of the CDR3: TGTGCCTGGAGTGCCCAACCTCTTAGGGGTTTGAAAGGAAACACCATATATTTT.